What follows are 3 T cell receptor beta chains derived from one specimen sequenced in a study of blood T cell repertoires in COVID-19. Sequencing used immunoSEQ multiplex PCR; TCRdb keeps in-frame clones, though not all of them. The sample has 250,000 to 350,000 clones, under 95% seen once. Sequences were obtained from PBMCs or T cells enriched from blood (not recorded which). The receptors were gathered from a woman in her thirties who had recovered from COVID-19.

V is TRBV4-1 and J is TRBJ1-2; D remains ambiguous. This CDR3 spans 16 amino acids. Trimming took off 0 bases at V and 6 bases at J, with 17 bases between the two ends. Germline assignment: CDR1 MGHRA and CDR2 YSYEKL. The CDR3 is CASSQDSLARSNGYTF. The DNA for the CDR3 is TGCGCCAGCAGCCAAGACTCGCTGGCGAGGTCCAATGGCTACACCTTC.

This rearrangement joins TRBV7-2 to TRBJ1-5; D is perhaps TRBD1 (5 bases). The CDR3 has 16 residues. V lost 2 bases and J 0 bases, leaving 11 bases between the germline ends. CDR1 is SGHTA, CDR2 FQGNSA, per germline. CDR3 sequence: CASSLRWGTSNQPQHF. In DNA, the CDR3 is TGTGCCAGCAGCTTACGCTGGGGCACTAGCAATCAGCCCCAGCATTTT.

This chain joins TRBV6-2 or TRBV6-3 and TRBJ2-4, with D maybe TRBD2 (5 bases). CDR3 length equals 18 residues. V lost 2 bases to trimming and J lost 0 bases, with 17 bases between them. Per the germline V gene, CDR1 is MNHEY and CDR2 is SVGEGT. The CDR3 nucleotides read TGTGCCAGCAGTTACCCTACCGGGTCGGGGATAGCCAAAAACATTCAGTACTTC. Its protein product is CASSYPTGSGIAKNIQYF.